This TCR beta chain stems from a study of blood T cell repertoires in COVID-19. Study context: Specimens from acute and convalescent COVID-19 originated in the United States, Italy and Spain. Nucleic acid was either cDNA or gDNA, and it came from T cells, B-cell-depleted T cells, or PBMCs.

In the original processing: Amplification of reference gene primers was used by the study to estimate nucleated cell counts. The protocol was immunoSEQ multiplex PCR, while the TCRdb copy is restricted to in-frame clones and leaves out a portion. Clone size and V and J calls were adopted from that table, with D and trimming inferred from the DNA. The sample carries 95,000 to 120,000 clones, about 80% recorded once. In regard to this clone: Its ends do not fully match the called genes, so a read error is possible.

Per the germline V gene, CDR1 is SGHTA and CDR2 is FQGTGA. CDR3 size: 17 residues. V is TRBV7-3 and J is TRBJ2-3, with TRBD2 matching 8 bases. The receptor was derived from a woman in her thirties or forties with acute or convalescent COVID-19. The sequenced sample was peripheral blood. This CDR3 reads CASSLRPPGGGTHTQYF. CDR3 nucleotides: TGTGCCAGCAGCTTACGCCCACCGGGGGGGGGCACACATACGCAGTATTTT.